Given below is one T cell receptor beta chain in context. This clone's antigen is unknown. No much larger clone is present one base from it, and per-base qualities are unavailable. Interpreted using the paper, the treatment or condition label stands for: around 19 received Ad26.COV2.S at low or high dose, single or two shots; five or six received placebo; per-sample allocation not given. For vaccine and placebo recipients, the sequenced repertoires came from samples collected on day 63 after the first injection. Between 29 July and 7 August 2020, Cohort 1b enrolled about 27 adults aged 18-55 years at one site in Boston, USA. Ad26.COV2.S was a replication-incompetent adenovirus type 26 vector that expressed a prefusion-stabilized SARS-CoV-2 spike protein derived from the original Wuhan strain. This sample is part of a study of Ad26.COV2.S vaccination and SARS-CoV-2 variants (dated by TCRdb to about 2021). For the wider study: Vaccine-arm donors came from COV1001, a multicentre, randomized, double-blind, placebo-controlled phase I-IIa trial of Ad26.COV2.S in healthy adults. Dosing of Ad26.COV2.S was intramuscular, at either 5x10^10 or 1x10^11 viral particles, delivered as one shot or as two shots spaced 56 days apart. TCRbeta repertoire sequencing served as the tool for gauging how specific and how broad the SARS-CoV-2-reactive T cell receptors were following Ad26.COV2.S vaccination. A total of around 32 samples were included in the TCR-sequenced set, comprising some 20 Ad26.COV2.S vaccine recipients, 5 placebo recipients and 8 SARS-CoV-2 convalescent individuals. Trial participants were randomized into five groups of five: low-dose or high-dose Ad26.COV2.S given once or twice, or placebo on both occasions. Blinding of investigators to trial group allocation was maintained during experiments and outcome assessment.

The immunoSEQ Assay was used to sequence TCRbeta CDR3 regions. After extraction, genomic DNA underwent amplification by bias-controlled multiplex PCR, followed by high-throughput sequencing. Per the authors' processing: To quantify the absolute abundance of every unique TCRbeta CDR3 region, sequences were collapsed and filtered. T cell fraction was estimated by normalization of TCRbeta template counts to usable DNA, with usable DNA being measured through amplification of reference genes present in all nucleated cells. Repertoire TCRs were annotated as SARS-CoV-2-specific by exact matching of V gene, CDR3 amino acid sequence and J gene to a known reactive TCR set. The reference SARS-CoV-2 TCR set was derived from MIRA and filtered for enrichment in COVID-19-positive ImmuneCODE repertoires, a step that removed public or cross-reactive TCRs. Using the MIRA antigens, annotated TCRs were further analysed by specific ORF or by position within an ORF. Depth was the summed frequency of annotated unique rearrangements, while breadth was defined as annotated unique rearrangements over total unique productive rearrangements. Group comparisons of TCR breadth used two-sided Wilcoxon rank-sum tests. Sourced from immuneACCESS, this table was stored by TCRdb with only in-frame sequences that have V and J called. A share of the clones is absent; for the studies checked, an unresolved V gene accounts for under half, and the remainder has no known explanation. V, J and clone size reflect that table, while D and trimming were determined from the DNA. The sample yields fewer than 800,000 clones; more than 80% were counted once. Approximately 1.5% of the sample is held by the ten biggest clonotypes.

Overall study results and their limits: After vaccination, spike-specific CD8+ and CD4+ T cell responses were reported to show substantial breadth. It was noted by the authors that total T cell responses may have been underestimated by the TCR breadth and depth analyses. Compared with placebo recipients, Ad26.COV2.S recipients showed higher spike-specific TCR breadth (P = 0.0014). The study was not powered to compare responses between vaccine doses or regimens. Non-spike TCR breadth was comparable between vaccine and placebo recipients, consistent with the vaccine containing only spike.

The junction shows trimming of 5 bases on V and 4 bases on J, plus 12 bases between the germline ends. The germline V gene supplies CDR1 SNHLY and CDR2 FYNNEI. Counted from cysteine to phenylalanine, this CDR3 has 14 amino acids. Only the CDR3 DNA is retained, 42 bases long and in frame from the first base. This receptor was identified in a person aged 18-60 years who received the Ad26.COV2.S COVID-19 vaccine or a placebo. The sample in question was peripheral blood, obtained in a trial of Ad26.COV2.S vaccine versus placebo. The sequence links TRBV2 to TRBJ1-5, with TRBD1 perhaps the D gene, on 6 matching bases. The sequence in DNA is TGTGCCAGCAGTACTCAGGGGACGAATCAGCCCCAGCATTTT. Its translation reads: CASSTQGTNQPQHF.